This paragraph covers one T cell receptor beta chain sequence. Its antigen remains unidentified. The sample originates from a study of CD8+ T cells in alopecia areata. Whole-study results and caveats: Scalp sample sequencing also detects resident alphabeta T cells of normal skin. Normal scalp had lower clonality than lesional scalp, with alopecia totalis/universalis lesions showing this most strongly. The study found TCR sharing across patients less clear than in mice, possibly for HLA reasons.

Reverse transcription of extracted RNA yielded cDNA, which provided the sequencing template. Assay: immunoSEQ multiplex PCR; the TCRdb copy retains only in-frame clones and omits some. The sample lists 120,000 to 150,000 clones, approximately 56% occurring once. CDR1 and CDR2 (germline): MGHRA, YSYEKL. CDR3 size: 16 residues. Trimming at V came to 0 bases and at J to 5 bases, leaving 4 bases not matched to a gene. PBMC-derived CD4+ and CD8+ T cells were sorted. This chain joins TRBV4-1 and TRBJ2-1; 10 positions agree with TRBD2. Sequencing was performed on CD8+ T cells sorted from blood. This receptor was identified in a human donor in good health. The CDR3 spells CASSQEPSGSNNEQFF. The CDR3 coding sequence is TGCGCCAGCAGCCAAGAACCTAGCGGGAGCAACAATGAGCAGTTCTTC.